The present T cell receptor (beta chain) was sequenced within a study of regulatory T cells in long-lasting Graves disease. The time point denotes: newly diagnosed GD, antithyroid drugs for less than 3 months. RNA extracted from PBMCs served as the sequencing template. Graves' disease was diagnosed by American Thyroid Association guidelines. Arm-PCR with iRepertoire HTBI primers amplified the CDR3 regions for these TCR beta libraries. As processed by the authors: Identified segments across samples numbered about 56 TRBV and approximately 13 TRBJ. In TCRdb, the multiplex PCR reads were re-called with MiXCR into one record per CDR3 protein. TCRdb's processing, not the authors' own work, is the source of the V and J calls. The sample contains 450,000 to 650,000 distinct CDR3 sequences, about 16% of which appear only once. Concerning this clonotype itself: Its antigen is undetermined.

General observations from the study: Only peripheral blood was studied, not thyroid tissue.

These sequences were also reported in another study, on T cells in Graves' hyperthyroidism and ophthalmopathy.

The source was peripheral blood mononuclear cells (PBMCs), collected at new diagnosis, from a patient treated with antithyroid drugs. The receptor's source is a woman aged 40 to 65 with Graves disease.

The CDR3 region has the DNA TGCGCCAGCAGCCAAGATGAACTAGCGGGGGGGCTCACAGATACGCAGTATTTT. It is translated as CASSQDELAGGLTDTQYF. The chain uses TRBV4-1 and TRBJ2-3; TRBD2 aligns across 13 bases. Germline V gives CDR1 MGHRA, CDR2 YSYEKL. Trimming at V came to 0 bases and at J to 2 bases, leaving 5 bases not matched to a gene. CDR3 length: 18 amino acids.